These 6 T cell receptor beta chains came from one sample sequenced in a study of blood T cell repertoires in COVID-19. Method: immunoSEQ multiplex PCR; TCRdb's copy keeps in-frame clones and lacks some. The sample yields about 40,000 clones, approximately 88% seen once. The sequencing sample was made of peripheral blood. The receptors come from a human donor in a cohort sampled during active COVID-19.

The rearrangement uses TRBV6-5 and TRBJ2-7, with 9 bases aligning to TRBD1. J lost 7 bases, V lost 5 bases, and 9 bases had no gene match. The CDR3 contains 14 residues. Germline lookup yields CDR1 MNHEY and CDR2 SVGAGI. The CDR3 is CASSQDRGFGEQYF. The CDR3 region has the DNA TGTGCCAGCAGTCAGGACAGGGGATTTGGGGAGCAGTACTTC.

The chain is built from TRBV6-5 and TRBJ1-2; a weak D match, TRBD1 (6 bases). Germline loops: CDR1 MNHEY, CDR2 SVGAGI. The length of the CDR3 is 15 residues. The V end was cut by 8 bases, the J end by 1 base, with 17 bases between. The DNA of the CDR3 is TGTGCCAGCGGGGCAGGGGACGGACTTAACTATGGCTACACCTTC. The encoded protein is CASGAGDGLNYGYTF.

The chain is built from TRBV4-3 and TRBJ2-2, with 14 nucleotides matching TRBD2. The CDR3 extends over 16 amino acids. Germline V gene data show CDR1 as LGHNA and CDR2 as YSLEER. With V trimmed by 4 bases and J by 7 bases, 5 bases remained unmatched. Here the CDR3 reads CASSPGTSGGFGELFF. In nucleotides, the CDR3 is TGCGCCAGCAGCCCCGGGACTAGCGGGGGTTTCGGGGAGCTGTTTTTT.

The gene calls are TRBV4-3 and TRBJ2-3; 10 nucleotides agree with TRBD2. Losses at the gene ends were 3 bases for V and 4 bases for J; bases not matched to a gene: 13. The CDR3 runs 18 residues. CDR1 is LGHNA, CDR2 YSLEER, per germline. The CDR3 region is CASSQNAASGGRADTQYF. The CDR3 DNA reads as TGCGCCAGCAGCCAGAACGCCGCTAGCGGGGGCAGAGCAGATACGCAGTATTTT.

The chain employs TRBV6-5 and TRBJ2-7, with 11 bases lining up with TRBD1. V was pared by 7 bases and J by 4 bases, with 3 bases of the junction left unmatched. This CDR3 spans 13 amino acids. Germline V CDR1 and CDR2: MNHEY, SVGAGI. The CDR3 loop reads CASTDRGLYEQYF. As DNA, the CDR3 is TGTGCCAGCACGGACAGGGGGCTGTACGAGCAGTACTTC.

CDR3 nucleotide sequence: TGTGCCAGCAGCTCGACTAGCGGGAGGTTCGAGCAGTACTTC. Protein product: CASSSTSGRFEQYF. The chain carries TRBV7-2 and TRBJ2-7, with 13 nucleotides matching TRBD2. Germline CDR1 reads SGHTA; CDR2 reads FQGNSA. J gave up 6 bases and V 4 bases, and 3 bases lay outside the gene matches. CDR3 length equals 14 residues.